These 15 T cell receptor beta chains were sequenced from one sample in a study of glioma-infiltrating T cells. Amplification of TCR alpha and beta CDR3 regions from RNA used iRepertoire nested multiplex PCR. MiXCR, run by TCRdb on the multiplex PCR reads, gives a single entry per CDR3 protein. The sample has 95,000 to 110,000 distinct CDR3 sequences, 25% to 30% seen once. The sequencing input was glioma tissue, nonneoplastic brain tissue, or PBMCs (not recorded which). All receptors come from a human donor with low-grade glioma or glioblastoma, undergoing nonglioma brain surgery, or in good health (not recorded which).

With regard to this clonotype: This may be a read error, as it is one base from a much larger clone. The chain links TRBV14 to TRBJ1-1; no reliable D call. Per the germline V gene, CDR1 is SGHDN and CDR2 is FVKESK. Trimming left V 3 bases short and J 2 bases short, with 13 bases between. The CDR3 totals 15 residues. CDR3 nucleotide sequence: TGTGCCAGCAGCCAGCACACCCTTCCAAACACTGAAGCTTTCTTT. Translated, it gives CASSQHTLPNTEAFF. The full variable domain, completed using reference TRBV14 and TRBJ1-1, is EAGVTQFPSHSVIEKGQTVTLRCDPISGHDNLYWYRRVMGKEIKFLLHFVKESKQDESGMPNNRFLAERTGGTYSTLKVQPAELEDSGVYFCASSQHTLPNTEAFFGQGTRLTVV.

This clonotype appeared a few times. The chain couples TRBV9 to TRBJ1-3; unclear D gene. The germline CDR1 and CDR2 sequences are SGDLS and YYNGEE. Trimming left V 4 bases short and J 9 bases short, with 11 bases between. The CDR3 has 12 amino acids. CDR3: CASSSQTSTIYF. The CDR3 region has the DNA TGTGCCAGCAGCTCCCAGACCTCCACCATATATTTT. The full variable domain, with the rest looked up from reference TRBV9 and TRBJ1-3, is DSGVTQTPKHLITATGQRVTLRCSPRSGDLSVYWYQQSLDQGLQFLIQYYNGEERAKGNILERFSAQQFPDLHSELNLSSLELGDSALYFCASSSQTSTIYFGEGSWLTVV.

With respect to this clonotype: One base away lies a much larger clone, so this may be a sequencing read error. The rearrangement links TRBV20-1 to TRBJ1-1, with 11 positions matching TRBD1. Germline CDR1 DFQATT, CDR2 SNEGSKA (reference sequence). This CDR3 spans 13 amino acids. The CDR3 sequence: CSASRTGGTEASF. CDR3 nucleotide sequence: TGCAGTGCTTCAAGGACAGGGGGCACTGAAGCTTCCTTT.

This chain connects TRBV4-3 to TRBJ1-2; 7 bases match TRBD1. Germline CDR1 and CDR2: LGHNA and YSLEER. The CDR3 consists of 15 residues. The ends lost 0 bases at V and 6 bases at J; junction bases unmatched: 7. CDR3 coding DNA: TGCGCCAGCAGCCAAGATTACAGGGGAGAAGATGGCTACACCTTC. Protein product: CASSQDYRGEDGYTF.

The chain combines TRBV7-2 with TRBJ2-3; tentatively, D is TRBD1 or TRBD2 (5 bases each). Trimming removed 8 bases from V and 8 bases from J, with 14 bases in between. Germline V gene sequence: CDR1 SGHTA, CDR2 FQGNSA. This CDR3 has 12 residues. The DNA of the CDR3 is TGTGCCAGCGGGGCTCGGGGTTCTACGCAGTATTTT. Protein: CASGARGSTQYF.

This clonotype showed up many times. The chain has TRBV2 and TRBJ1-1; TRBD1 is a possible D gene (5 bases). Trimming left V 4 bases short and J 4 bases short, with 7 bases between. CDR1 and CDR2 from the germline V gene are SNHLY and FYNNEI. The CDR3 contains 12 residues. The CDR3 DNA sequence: TGTGCCAGCAGTGCAGGGTTCACTGAAGCTTTCTTT. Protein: CASSAGFTEAFF.

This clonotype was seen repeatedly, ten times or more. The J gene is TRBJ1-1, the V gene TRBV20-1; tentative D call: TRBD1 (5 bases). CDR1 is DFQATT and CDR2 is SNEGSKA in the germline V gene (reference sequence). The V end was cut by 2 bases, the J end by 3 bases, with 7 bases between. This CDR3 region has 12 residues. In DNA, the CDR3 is TGCAGTGCTAGATCGGGGCACACTGAAGCTTTCTTT. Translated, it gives CSARSGHTEAFF.

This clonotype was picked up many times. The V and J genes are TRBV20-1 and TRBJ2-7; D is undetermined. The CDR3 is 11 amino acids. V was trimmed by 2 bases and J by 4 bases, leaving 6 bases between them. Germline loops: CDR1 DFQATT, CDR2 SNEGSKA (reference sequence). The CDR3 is CSARKEYEQYF. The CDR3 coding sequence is TGCAGTGCTAGAAAAGAATACGAGCAGTACTTC.

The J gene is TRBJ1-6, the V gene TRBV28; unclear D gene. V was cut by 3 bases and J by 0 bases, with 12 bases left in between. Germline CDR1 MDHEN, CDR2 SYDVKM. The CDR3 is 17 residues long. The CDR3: CASSFSGLSSYNSPLHF. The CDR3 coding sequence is TGTGCCAGCAGTTTCAGCGGCCTTAGCTCCTATAATTCACCCCTCCACTTT.

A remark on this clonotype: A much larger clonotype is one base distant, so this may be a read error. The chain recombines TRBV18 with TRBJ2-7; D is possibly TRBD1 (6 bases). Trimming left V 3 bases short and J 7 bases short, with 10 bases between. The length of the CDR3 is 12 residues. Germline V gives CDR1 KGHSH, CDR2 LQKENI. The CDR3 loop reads CASSPGAQEQYF. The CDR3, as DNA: TGTGCCAGCTCACCGGGGGCTCAGGAGCAGTACTTC.

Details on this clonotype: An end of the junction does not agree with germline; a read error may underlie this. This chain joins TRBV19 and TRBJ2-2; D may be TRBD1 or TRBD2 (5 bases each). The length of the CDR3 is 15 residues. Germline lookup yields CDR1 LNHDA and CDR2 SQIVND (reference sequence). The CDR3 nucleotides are TGTGCCAGTACGCCACCCGGGGCGGAAACCGGGGTGCTGTTTTTT. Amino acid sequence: CASTPPGAETGVLFF.

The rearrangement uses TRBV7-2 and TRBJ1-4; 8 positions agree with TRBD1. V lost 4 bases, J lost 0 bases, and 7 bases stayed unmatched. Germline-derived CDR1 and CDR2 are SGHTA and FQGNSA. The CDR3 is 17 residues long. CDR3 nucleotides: TGTGCCAGCAGCTCCGGGACAGGAACCACAACTAATGAAAAACTGTTTTTT. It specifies CASSSGTGTTTNEKLFF.

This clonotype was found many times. The CDR3 DNA reads TGTGCCAGCAGTTTAGGGGTGGGTGGTACTGAAGCTTTCTTT. Translated: CASSLGVGGTEAFF. The chain uses TRBV27 and TRBJ1-1; D uncertain. Trimming stripped 2 bases from V and 5 bases from J, with 12 bases between. Germline V gene lookup returns CDR1 MNHEY and CDR2 SMNVEV (reference sequence). The CDR3 runs to 14 residues.

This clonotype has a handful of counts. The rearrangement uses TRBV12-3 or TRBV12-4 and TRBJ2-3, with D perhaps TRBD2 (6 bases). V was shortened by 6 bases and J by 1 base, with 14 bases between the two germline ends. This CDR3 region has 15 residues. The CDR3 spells CASRETSAGTDTQYF. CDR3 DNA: TGTGCCAGCAGAGAGACTAGTGCCGGCACAGATACGCAGTATTTT.

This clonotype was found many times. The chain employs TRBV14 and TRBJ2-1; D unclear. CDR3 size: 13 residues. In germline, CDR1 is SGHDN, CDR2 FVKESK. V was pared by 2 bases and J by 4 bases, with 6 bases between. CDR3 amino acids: CASSQSGYNEQFF. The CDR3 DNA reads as TGTGCCAGCAGCCAATCCGGATACAATGAGCAGTTCTTC.